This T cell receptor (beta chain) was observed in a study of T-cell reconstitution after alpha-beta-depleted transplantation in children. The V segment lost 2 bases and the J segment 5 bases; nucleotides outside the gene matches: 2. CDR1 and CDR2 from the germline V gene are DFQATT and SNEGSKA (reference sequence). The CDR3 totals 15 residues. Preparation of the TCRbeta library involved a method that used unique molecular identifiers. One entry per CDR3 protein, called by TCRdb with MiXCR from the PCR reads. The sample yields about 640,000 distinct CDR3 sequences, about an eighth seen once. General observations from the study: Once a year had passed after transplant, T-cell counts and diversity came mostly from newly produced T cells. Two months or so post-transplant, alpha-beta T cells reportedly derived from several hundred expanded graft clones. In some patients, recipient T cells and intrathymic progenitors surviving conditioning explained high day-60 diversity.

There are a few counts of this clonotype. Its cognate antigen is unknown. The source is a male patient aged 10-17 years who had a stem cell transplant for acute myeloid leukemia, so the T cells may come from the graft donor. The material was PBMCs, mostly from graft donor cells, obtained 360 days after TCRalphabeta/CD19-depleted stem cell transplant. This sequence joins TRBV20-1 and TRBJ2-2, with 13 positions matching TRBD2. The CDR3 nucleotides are TGCAGTGCTAGAAGGACTAGCGGGAGAACCGGGGAGCTGTTTTTT. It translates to CSARRTSGRTGELFF.